These T cell receptor beta chains were read from a single sample in a study of OX40 agonist ivuxolimab in advanced cancers. Clones were sequenced by immunoSEQ multiplex PCR, and TCRdb holds only the in-frame ones, with some missing. The sample has approximately 57,000 clones, 88% seen once. The source was CD4+ or CD8+ T cells sorted from blood, collected in a trial of the OX40 agonist ivuxolimab. The receptors here all came from an adult with an advanced solid tumor such as melanoma, head and neck, liver or kidney cancer. Each CDR3 is given with its conserved first and last residue. A D gene is named only where the DNA matches it firmly. The listing skips clone size in some rows; elsewhere it reads once, few, many or a size class.

clone size: .
V gene: TRBV7-3
J gene: TRBJ2-3
D gene: TRBD2
CDR3 length: 16
CDR3 DNA: TGTGCCAGCAGCACACTAGCGGGAGTCCCGTCAGATACGCAGTATTTT
CDR3 protein: CASSTLAGVPSDTQYF

clone size: .
V gene: TRBV20-1
J gene: TRBJ1-5
D gene: .
CDR3 length: 11
CDR3 DNA: TGCAGTGCTGGGCCTCGGGGGCCCCAGCATTTT
CDR3 protein: CSAGPRGPQHF

clone size: .
V gene: TRBV7-9
J gene: TRBJ2-3
D gene: .
CDR3 length: 14
CDR3 DNA: TGTGCCAGCAGCCCCAGCGATAGCACAGATACGCAGTATTTT
CDR3 protein: CASSPSDSTDTQYF

clone size: .
V gene: TRBV10-3
J gene: TRBJ2-1
D gene: TRBD2
CDR3 length: 15
CDR3 DNA: TGTGCCATCAGGACTGGAAGCGGGAGTTCGGTTGAGCAGTTCTTC
CDR3 protein: CAIRTGSGSSVEQFF

clone size: .
V gene: TRBV18
J gene: TRBJ2-1
D gene: .
CDR3 length: 15
CDR3 DNA: TGTGCCACTACCTCCGCTTTTACCCCGCGGAATGAGCAGTTCTTC
CDR3 protein: CATTSAFTPRNEQFF

clone size: .
V gene: TRBV9
J gene: TRBJ2-2
D gene: TRBD2
CDR3 length: 16
CDR3 DNA: TGTGCCAGCAGCGTTACTAGCGGGAGAGAGACCGGGGAGCTGTTTTTT
CDR3 protein: CASSVTSGRETGELFF

clone size: .
V gene: TRBV19
J gene: TRBJ1-1
D gene: .
CDR3 length: 13
CDR3 DNA: TGTGCCAGTGGACTAAGCGCGAACACTGAAGCTTTCTTT
CDR3 protein: CASGLSANTEAFF

clone size: few
V gene: TRBV2
J gene: TRBJ1-1
D gene: TRBD1
CDR3 length: 14
CDR3 DNA: TGTGCCAGCAGCTCCCAGGGGGCGCAGACTGAAGCTTTCTTT
CDR3 protein: CASSSQGAQTEAFF

clone size: .
V gene: TRBV29-1
J gene: TRBJ2-1
D gene: TRBD2
CDR3 length: 13
CDR3 DNA: TGCAGCGTTGAAAGACTAGCGGGAGTTGAGCAGTTCTTC
CDR3 protein: CSVERLAGVEQFF

clone size: .
V gene: TRBV19
J gene: TRBJ1-5
D gene: .
CDR3 length: 12
CDR3 DNA: TGTGCCTCGAACGGAGGGTTTCAGCCCCAGCATTTT
CDR3 protein: CASNGGFQPQHF

clone size: .
V gene: TRBV5-1
J gene: TRBJ2-1
D gene: TRBD2
CDR3 length: 18
CDR3 DNA: TGCGCCAGCAGCTTGGGGGCTTTAGCGGGACTTGTCGCCGATGAGCAGTTCTTC
CDR3 protein: CASSLGALAGLVADEQFF

clone size: .
V gene: TRBV6-4
J gene: TRBJ2-3
D gene: .
CDR3 length: 14
CDR3 DNA: TGTGCCAGCAGTGATGGATTTGATGGGGATACGCAGTATTTT
CDR3 protein: CASSDGFDGDTQYF

clone size: .
V gene: TRBV5-1
J gene: TRBJ1-4
D gene: TRBD1
CDR3 length: 16
CDR3 DNA: TGCGCCAGCAGCTTGGCTTGGACAGGGGGCGTAGAAAAACTGTTTTTT
CDR3 protein: CASSLAWTGGVEKLFF

clone size: .
V gene: TRBV27
J gene: TRBJ2-1
D gene: TRBD2
CDR3 length: 15
CDR3 DNA: TGTGCCAGCAGTTCGCGGGGGGGACAATGGGTGGAGCAGTTCTTC
CDR3 protein: CASSSRGGQWVEQFF

clone size: .
V gene: TRBV7-9
J gene: TRBJ2-3
D gene: TRBD1
CDR3 length: 15
CDR3 DNA: TGTGCCAGCAGCCCACCTACAGGGGGCACAGATACGCAGTATTTT
CDR3 protein: CASSPPTGGTDTQYF

clone size: .
V gene: TRBV18
J gene: TRBJ1-1
D gene: TRBD1
CDR3 length: 14
CDR3 DNA: TGTGCCAGCTCACTGGGACAGGCGAACACTGAAGCTTTCTTT
CDR3 protein: CASSLGQANTEAFF

clone size: .
V gene: TRBV6-6
J gene: TRBJ1-1
D gene: .
CDR3 length: 14
CDR3 DNA: TGTGCCAGCAGGAAACAGGGTTCGGTATCTGAAGCTTTCTTT
CDR3 protein: CASRKQGSVSEAFF

clone size: .
V gene: TRBV19
J gene: TRBJ1-1
D gene: .
CDR3 length: 14
CDR3 DNA: TGTGCCAGTAGTATAGATCAGCAGTTCAGGGGAGCTTTCTTT
CDR3 protein: CASSIDQQFRGAFF

clone size: .
V gene: TRBV19
J gene: TRBJ2-5
D gene: TRBD2
CDR3 length: 17
CDR3 DNA: TGTGCCACCCAAGCCGGGGGGCCTAGCGGGTTACAAGAGACCCAGTACTTC
CDR3 protein: CATQAGGPSGLQETQYF

clone size: .
V gene: TRBV7-8
J gene: TRBJ1-2
D gene: TRBD1
CDR3 length: 14
CDR3 DNA: TGTGCCAGCAGCACCAGACAGGGCGCGGGCGGCTACACCTTC
CDR3 protein: CASSTRQGAGGYTF